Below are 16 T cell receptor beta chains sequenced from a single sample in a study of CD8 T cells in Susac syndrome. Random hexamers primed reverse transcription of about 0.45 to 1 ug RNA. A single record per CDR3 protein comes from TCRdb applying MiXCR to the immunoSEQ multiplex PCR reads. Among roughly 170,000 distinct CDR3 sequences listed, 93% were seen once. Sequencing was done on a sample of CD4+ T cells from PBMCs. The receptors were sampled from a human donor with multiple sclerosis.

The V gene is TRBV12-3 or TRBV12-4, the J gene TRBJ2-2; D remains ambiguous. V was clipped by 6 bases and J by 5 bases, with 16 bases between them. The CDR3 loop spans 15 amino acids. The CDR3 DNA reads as TGTGCCAGCAGCTCTTCACCCGGGCTTACCGGGGAGCTGTTTTTT. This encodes CASSSSPGLTGELFF.

This chain's CDR3 is CAARRDSYNEQFF. The CDR3 region has the DNA TGTGCCGCACGGAGGGACTCCTACAATGAGCAGTTCTTC. This rearrangement joins TRBV2 to TRBJ2-1, with a possible D match to TRBD2 (6 bases). Trimming left V 11 bases short and J 0 bases short, with 11 bases between. This CDR3 has 13 amino acids. In germline, CDR1 is SNHLY, CDR2 FYNNEI.

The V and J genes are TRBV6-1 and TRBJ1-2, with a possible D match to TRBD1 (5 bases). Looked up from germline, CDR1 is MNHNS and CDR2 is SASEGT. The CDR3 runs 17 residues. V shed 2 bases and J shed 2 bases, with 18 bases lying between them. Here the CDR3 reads CASSERLGGRGNYGYTF. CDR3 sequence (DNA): TGTGCCAGCAGTGAACGGCTGGGGGGGAGGGGAAACTATGGCTACACCTTC.

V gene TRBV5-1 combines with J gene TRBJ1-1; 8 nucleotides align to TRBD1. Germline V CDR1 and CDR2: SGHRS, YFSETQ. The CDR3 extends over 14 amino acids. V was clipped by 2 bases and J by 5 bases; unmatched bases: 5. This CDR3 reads CASSFRQGRTEAFF. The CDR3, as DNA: TGCGCCAGCAGCTTCCGACAGGGGAGAACTGAAGCTTTCTTT.

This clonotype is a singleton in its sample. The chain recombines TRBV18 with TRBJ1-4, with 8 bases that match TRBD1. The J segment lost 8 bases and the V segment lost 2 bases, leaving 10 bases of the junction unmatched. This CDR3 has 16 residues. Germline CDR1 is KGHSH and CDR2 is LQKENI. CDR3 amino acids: CASSPVPTGEGEKLFF. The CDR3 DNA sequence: TGTGCCAGCTCACCAGTCCCGACAGGGGAGGGCGAAAAACTGTTTTTT.

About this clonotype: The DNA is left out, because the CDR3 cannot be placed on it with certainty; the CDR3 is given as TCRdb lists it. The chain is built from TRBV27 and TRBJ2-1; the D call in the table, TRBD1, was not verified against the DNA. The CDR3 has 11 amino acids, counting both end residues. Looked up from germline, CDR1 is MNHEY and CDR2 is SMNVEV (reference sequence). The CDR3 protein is CARQYPCEQFF.

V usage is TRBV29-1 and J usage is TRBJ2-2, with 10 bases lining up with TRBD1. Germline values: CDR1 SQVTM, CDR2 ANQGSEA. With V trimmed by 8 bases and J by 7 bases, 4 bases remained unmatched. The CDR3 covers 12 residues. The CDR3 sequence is CSIGTGDGELFF. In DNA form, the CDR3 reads TGCAGCATCGGGACAGGGGACGGGGAGCTGTTTTTT.

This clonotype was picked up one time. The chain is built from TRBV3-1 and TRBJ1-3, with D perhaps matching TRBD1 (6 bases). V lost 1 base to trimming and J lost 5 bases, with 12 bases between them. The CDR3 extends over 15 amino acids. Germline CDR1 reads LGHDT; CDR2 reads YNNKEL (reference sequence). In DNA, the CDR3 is TGTGCCAGCAGCCAAGGAGGGGGAGCTAGAAACACCATATATTTT. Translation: CASSQGGGARNTIYF. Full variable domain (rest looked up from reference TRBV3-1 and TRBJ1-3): DTAVSQTPKYLVTQMGNDKSIKCEQNLGHDTMYWYKQDSKKFLKIMFSYNNKELIINETVPNRFSPKSPDKAHLNLHINSLELGDSAVYFCASSQGGGARNTIYFGEGSWLTVV.

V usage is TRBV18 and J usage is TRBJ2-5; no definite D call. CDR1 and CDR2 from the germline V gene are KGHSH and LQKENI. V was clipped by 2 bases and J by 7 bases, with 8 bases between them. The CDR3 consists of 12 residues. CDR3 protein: CASSPSVGTQYF. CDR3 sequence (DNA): TGTGCCAGCTCACCAAGCGTAGGGACCCAGTACTTC.

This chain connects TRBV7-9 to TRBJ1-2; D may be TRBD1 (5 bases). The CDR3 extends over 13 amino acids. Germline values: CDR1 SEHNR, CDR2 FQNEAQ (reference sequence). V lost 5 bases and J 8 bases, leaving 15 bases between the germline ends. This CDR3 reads CASSPRASTGYTF. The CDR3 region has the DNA TGTGCCAGCAGCCCCAGGGCCAGTACGGGCTACACCTTC.

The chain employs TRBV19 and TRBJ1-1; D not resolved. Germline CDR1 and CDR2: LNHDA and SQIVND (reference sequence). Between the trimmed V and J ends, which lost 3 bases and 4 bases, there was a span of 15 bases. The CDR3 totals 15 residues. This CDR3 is CASSIILSSSTEAFF. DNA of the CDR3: TGTGCCAGTAGTATTATCCTGAGTTCGAGCACTGAAGCTTTCTTT.

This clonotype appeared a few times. The CDR3 spells CASSLQGEGETQYF. The DNA of the CDR3 is TGCGCCAGCAGCCTTCAGGGGGAGGGAGAGACCCAGTACTTC. The rearrangement uses TRBV5-1 and TRBJ2-5; D may correspond to TRBD1 or TRBD2 (7 bases each). CDR3 length: 14 amino acids. Germline CDR1 reads SGHRS; CDR2 reads YFSETQ. Trimming pared 4 bases from V and 4 bases from J, leaving 14 bases between.

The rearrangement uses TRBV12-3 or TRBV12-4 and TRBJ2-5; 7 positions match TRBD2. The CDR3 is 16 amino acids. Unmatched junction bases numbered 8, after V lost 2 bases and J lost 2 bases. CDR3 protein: CASSLSSGLGQETQYF. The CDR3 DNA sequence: TGTGCCAGCAGTTTATCCTCCGGACTAGGGCAAGAGACCCAGTACTTC.

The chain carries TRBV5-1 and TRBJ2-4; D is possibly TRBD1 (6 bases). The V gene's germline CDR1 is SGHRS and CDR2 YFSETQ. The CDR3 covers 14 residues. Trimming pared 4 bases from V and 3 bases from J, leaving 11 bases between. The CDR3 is CASSQQGDKNIQYF. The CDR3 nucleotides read TGCGCCAGCAGCCAACAGGGCGACAAAAACATTCAGTACTTC. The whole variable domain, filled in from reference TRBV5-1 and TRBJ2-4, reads KAGVTQTPRYLIKTRGQQVTLSCSPISGHRSVSWYQQTPGQGLQFLFEYFSETQRNKGNFPGRFSGRQFSNSRSEMNVSTLELGDSALYLCASSQQGDKNIQYFGAGTRLSVL.

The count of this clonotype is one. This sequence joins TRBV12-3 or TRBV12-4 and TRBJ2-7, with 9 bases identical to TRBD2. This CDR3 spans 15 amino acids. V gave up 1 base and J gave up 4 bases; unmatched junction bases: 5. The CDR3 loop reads CASSLEGGGGYEQYF. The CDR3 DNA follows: TGTGCCAGCAGTTTAGAGGGCGGGGGGGGATACGAGCAGTACTTC.

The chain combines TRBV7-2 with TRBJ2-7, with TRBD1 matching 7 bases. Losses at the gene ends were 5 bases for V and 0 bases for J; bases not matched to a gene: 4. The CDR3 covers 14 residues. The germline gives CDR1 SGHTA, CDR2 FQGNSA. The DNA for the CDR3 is TGTGCCAGCAGCGAGGGACAGTTCTCCTACGAGCAGTACTTC. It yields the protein CASSEGQFSYEQYF.